Sequencing of this TCR beta chain was carried out in a study of shared clonotypes between healthy human individuals. The overall study: Researchers assigned three CD4 naive, three CD4 memory, two CD8 naive and one CD8 memory plate to each donor.

Trimming at V came to 5 bases and at J to 3 bases, leaving 25 bases not matched to a gene. CDR3 length equals 23 residues. In germline, CDR1 is SGHRS, CDR2 YFSETQ. General study findings and limits: With several donors compared, around 5% of naive CD4 clonotypes were shared.

Remarks on this clone: The antigen is unknown.

Deep level was the assay's run setting. Produced via immunoSEQ multiplex PCR; TCRdb's table is partial and in-frame only. The repertoire has fewer than 1.6 million clones, approximately 98.5% of them found once; the top ten carry about 0.34%. The origin of this receptor is a man younger than 45 in good health. The sequencing sample was made of naive CD4+ T cells sorted from blood. Subset indicated: CD45RA+ positively selected. V is TRBV5-1 and J is TRBJ2-3; 15 positions match TRBD2. The CDR3 loop is CASSPIGTGGKRTSGRDTDTQYF. For the CDR3, the DNA is TGCGCCAGCAGTCCCATCGGGACAGGGGGCAAGAGGACTAGCGGGAGGGATACAGATACGCAGTATTTT.